The 18 T cell receptor beta chains presented below share a single source sample, sequenced in a study of T cells in Graves' hyperthyroidism and ophthalmopathy. RNA transcripts were the template for amplifying TCR beta CDR3 regions. TCR CDR3 regions were first amplified by RT-PCR with HTBI primers. TCRdb re-analysed the multiplex PCR reads in MiXCR, keeping a single row per CDR3 protein. This sample carries some 490,000 distinct CDR3 sequences, 15% to 20% of them seen once, and the ten largest clones take less than 30%. The sample was blood. The receptors were gathered from a woman in her thirties with Graves' ophthalmopathy.

The table lists this clonotype with a few counts. This sequence joins TRBV7-8 and TRBJ2-7, with 11 bases that match TRBD2. The germline V gene has CDR1 SGHVS and CDR2 FQNEAQ. V gave up 1 base and J gave up 3 bases; unmatched junction bases: 5. The CDR3 runs to 16 residues. The CDR3 nucleotides are TGTGCCAGCAGCTTAGGACTAGCGGGAATGATCTACGAGCAGTACTTC. It encodes CASSLGLAGMIYEQYF.

This clonotype occurred many times. The V call is TRBV2, the J call TRBJ2-5, with 10 bases aligning to TRBD1. Germline V gives CDR1 SNHLY, CDR2 FYNNEI. This CDR3 is 13 amino acids long. V lost 10 bases, J lost 5 bases, and 7 bases stayed unmatched. This CDR3 is CANDRDRGETQYF. The CDR3 bases are TGTGCCAATGACCGGGACAGGGGTGAGACCCAGTACTTC.

This clonotype was seen a few times. The rearrangement joins TRBV29-1 to TRBJ2-7; D possibly corresponds to TRBD1 (5 bases). Per germline, CDR1 SQVTM and CDR2 ANQGSEA. This CDR3 is 14 amino acids long. Trimming removed 6 bases from V and 0 bases from J, with 15 bases in between. CDR3 sequence reads: CSVPDRLVSYEQYF. As DNA, the CDR3 is TGCAGCGTCCCAGACAGATTAGTCTCCTACGAGCAGTACTTC.

This clonotype was picked up many times. V is TRBV19 and J is TRBJ1-1, with 7 bases that match TRBD1. Germline V gene data show CDR1 as LNHDA and CDR2 as SQIVND (reference sequence). The V gene end was trimmed by 6 bases and the J gene end by 5 bases; junction bases not matched to a gene: 9. The CDR3 covers 14 residues. The CDR3 DNA is TGTGCCAGTAGGGACCGACAGGGTCCGACTGAAGCTTTCTTT. This gives the protein CASRDRQGPTEAFF.

As regards this clonotype: Just one base apart from a much larger clone, this may be a read error. CDR3 coding DNA: TGTGCCACCAGTGTCGAGGGGAGCTACACCTTC. It encodes CATSVEGSYTF. The V and J genes are TRBV10-3 and TRBJ1-2; D perhaps matches TRBD1 (5 bases). The CDR3 has 11 residues. Germline CDR1 reads ENHRY; CDR2 reads SYGVKD.

This clonotype came up many times. The chain employs TRBV28 and TRBJ1-5; D is perhaps TRBD1 (5 bases). Germline V CDR1 and CDR2: MDHEN, SYDVKM. Trimming took off 6 bases at V and 4 bases at J, with 19 bases between the two ends. CDR3 size: 16 residues. The CDR3 protein is CASSYPGTLGNQPQHF. CDR3 bases: TGTGCCAGCAGCTACCCCGGGACCTTAGGGAATCAGCCCCAGCATTTT.

This clonotype was detected only a few times. The chain combines TRBV5-1 with TRBJ1-6; weak D call: TRBD1 (6 bases). Trimming removed 5 bases from V and 7 bases from J, with 13 bases in between. The CDR3 length is 14 residues. Germline V lookup: CDR1 SGHRS, CDR2 YFSETQ. CDR3: CASSREGQNSPLHF. DNA of the CDR3: TGCGCCAGCAGTCGAGAAGGACAGAATTCACCCCTCCACTTT.

This clonotype was seen a handful of times. This chain connects TRBV29-1 to TRBJ2-2; TRBD1 might be the D (5 bases). Germline CDR1 reads SQVTM; CDR2 reads ANQGSEA. V lost 5 bases and J lost 4, with 14 bases in between. The CDR3 sequence is 14 residues long. CDR3 protein: CSVRGRRTTGELFF. The CDR3 DNA reads TGCAGCGTTAGGGGCAGAAGAACCACCGGGGAGCTGTTTTTT.

Remarks on this clonotype: Relative to the germline gene, one junction end is altered; a read error may explain this. This CDR3 reads CASGDALGANVLTF. The DNA for the CDR3 is TGTGCCAGCGGTGATGCTCTGGGGGCCAACGTCCTGACTTTC. The rearrangement uses TRBV6-1 and TRBJ2-6; D is unresolved. Germline V gene sequence: CDR1 MNHNS, CDR2 SASEGT. The CDR3 contains 14 residues.

The chain combines TRBV18 with TRBJ2-7; D is possibly TRBD1 (5 bases). CDR1 is KGHSH, CDR2 LQKENI, per germline. The CDR3 totals 15 residues. V lost 3 bases, J lost 0 bases, and 12 bases lay in between. The CDR3: CASSPTTGISYEQYF. The CDR3 coding sequence is TGTGCCAGCTCACCCACCACAGGAATCTCCTACGAGCAGTACTTC.

V is TRBV9 and J is TRBJ1-1, with 9 nucleotides matching TRBD1. The CDR3 is 14 residues long. Germline CDR1 SGDLS, CDR2 YYNGEE. With 2 bases clipped from V and 5 bases from J, the junction kept 4 bases outside the gene matches. The CDR3 sequence: CASSVDRGFTEAFF. CDR3 sequence (DNA): TGTGCCAGCAGCGTTGACAGGGGGTTTACTGAAGCTTTCTTT.

This clonotype has a count of ten or more. V and J are TRBV27 and TRBJ2-3; 7 nucleotides align to TRBD2. CDR1 and CDR2 (germline): MNHEY, SMNVEV (reference sequence). The CDR3 contains 15 residues. The J segment lost 1 base and the V segment lost 4 bases, leaving 5 bases of the junction unmatched. The CDR3 sequence: CASSSPGRGTDTQYF. CDR3 nucleotides: TGTGCCAGCAGTTCCCCTGGGAGGGGCACAGATACGCAGTATTTT.

The chain is built from TRBV4-1 and TRBJ1-2; no clear D gene. The V end was cut by 3 bases, the J end by 5 bases, with 10 bases between. Looked up from germline, CDR1 is MGHRA and CDR2 is YSYEKL. The CDR3 is 13 residues long. CDR3 loop: CASSQADSYGYTF. As DNA, the CDR3 is TGCGCCAGCAGCCAGGCTGATTCATATGGCTACACCTTC.

The chain links TRBV19 to TRBJ2-7, with 7 bases identical to TRBD2. Per germline, CDR1 LNHDA and CDR2 SQIVND (reference sequence). J gave up 0 bases and V 2 bases, and 4 bases lay outside the gene matches. The CDR3 totals 15 residues. CDR3 residues: CASSIYGGSSYEQYF. The CDR3, as DNA: TGTGCCAGTAGTATATACGGCGGGAGCTCCTACGAGCAGTACTTC.

CDR3 amino acids: CSAITGAQETQYF. Written as DNA, the CDR3 is TGCAGTGCGATTACAGGGGCCCAAGAGACCCAGTACTTC. V gene TRBV20-1 combines with J gene TRBJ2-5, with 7 bases that match TRBD1. The CDR3 length is 13 residues. The V gene end was trimmed by 6 bases and the J gene end by 1 base; junction bases not matched to a gene: 5. In germline, CDR1 is DFQATT, CDR2 SNEGSKA (reference sequence).

This clonotype was seen many times. The CDR3 protein is CASSLVGRVKTEAFF. CDR3 DNA: TGTGCCAGCAGCTTAGTAGGGCGGGTAAAGACTGAAGCTTTCTTT. The genes are TRBV11-2 and TRBJ1-1; D gene ambiguous. Germline loops: CDR1 SGHAT, CDR2 FQNNGV. The CDR3 sequence is 15 residues long. V was pared by 1 base and J by 5 bases, with 14 bases between.

This clonotype turned up a few times. This chain uses TRBV6-1 with TRBJ2-7; 11 bases line up with TRBD2. The V and J ends lost 6 bases and 4 bases, in that order; junction bases with no gene match: 11. CDR3 size: 16 residues. The V gene's germline CDR1 is MNHNS and CDR2 SASEGT. CDR3 protein: CASSRPGLAVAYEQYF. CDR3 DNA sequence: TGTGCCAGCAGCCGCCCGGGACTAGCGGTAGCTTACGAGCAGTACTTC.

The table lists this clonotype with many counts. The chain is built from TRBV7-2 and TRBJ1-2, with a weak D call TRBD1 (6 bases). This CDR3 is built from 16 residues. Germline CDR1 and CDR2: SGHTA and FQGNSA. V lost 1 base to trimming and J lost 6 bases, with 18 bases between them. The CDR3 is CASSLGGANHRNGYTF. Here the CDR3 DNA reads TGTGCCAGCAGCTTAGGGGGGGCCAATCACAGGAATGGCTACACCTTC. Combining the CDR3 with reference TRBV7-2 and TRBJ1-2 gives the whole variable domain GAGVSQSPSNKVTEKGKDVELRCDPISGHTALYWYRQSLGQGLEFLIYFQGNSAPDKSGLPSDRFSAERTGGSVSTLTIQRTQQEDSAVYLCASSLGGANHRNGYTFGSGTRLTVV.